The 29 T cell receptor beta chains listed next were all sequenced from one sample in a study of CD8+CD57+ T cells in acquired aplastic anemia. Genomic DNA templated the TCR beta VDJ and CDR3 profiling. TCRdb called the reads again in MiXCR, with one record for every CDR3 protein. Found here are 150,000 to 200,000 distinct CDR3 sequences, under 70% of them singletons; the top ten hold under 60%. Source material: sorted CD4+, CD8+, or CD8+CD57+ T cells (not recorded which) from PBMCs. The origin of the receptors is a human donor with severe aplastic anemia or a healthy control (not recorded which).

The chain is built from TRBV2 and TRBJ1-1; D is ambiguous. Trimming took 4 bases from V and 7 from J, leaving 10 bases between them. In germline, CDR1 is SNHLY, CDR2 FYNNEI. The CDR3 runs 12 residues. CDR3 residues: CASSVVGIEAFF. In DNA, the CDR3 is TGTGCCAGCAGTGTAGTCGGTATTGAAGCTTTCTTT.

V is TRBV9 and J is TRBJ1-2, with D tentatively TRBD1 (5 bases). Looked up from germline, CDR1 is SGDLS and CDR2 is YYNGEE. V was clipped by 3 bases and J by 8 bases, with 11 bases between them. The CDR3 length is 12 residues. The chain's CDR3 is CASSGGLAGYTF. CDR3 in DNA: TGTGCCAGCAGCGGGGGACTAGCCGGCTACACCTTC.

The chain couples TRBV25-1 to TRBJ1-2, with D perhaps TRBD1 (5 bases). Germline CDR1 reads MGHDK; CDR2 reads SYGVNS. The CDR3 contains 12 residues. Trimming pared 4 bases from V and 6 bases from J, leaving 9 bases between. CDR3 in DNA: TGTGCCAGCAGTGGGGGGGTTGATGGCTACACCTTC. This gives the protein CASSGGVDGYTF.

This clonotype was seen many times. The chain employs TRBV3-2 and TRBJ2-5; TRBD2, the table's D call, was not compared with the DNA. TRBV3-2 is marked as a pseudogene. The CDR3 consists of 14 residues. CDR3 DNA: TGTGCCAGCAGCCCCTGGACCAGACGGGAGACCCAGTACTTC. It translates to CASSPWTRRETQYF.

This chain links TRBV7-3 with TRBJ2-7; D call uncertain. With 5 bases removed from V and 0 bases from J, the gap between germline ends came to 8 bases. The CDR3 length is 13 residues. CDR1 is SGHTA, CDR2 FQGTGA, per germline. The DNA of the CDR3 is TGTGCCAGCAGCCCCTCACCCTCCTACGAGCAGTACTTC. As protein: CASSPSPSYEQYF.

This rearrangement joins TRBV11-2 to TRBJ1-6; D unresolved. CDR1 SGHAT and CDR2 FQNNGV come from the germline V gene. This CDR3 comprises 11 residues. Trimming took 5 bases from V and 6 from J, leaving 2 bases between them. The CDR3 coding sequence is TGTGCCAGCAGCACTAATTCACCCCTCCACTTT. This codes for CASSTNSPLHF.

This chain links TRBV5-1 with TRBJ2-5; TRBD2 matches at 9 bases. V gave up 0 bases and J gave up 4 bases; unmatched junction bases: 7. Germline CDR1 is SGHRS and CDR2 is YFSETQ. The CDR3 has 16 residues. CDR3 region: CASSLGSGSGRETQYF. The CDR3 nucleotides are TGCGCCAGCAGCTTGGGTAGCGGGAGTGGTAGAGAGACCCAGTACTTC.

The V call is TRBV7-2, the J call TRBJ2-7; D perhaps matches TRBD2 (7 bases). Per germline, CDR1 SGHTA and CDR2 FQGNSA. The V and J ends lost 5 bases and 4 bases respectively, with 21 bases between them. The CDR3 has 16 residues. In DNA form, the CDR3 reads TGTGCCAGCAGCATGTGGGCGGGGGCCCCTCCTTACGAGCAGTACTTC. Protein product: CASSMWAGAPPYEQYF.

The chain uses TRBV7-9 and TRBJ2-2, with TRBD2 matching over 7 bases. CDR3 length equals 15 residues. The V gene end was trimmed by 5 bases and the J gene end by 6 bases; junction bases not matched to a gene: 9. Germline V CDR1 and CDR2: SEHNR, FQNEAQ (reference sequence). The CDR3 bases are TGTGCCAGCAGCCAGGGAGGGCCAAGGGCCGGGGAGCTGTTTTTT. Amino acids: CASSQGGPRAGELFF.

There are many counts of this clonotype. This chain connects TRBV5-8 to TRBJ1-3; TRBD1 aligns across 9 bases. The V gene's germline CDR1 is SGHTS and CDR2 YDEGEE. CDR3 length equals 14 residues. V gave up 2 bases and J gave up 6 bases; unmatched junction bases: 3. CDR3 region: CASSFTGGENTIYF. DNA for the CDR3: TGTGCCAGCAGCTTCACAGGGGGCGAAAACACCATATATTTT.

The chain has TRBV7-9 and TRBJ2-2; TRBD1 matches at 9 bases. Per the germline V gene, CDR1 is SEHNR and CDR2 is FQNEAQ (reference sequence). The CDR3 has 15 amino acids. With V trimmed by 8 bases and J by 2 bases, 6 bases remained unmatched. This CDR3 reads CASSPTGGNTGELFF. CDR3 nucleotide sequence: TGTGCCAGCTCCCCGACAGGGGGAAACACCGGGGAGCTGTTTTTT.

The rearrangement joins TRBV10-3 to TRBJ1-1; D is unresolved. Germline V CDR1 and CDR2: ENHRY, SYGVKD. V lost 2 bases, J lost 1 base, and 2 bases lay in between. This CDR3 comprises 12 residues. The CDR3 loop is CAISEKNTEAFF. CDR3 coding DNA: TGTGCCATCAGTGAGAAGAACACTGAAGCTTTCTTT.

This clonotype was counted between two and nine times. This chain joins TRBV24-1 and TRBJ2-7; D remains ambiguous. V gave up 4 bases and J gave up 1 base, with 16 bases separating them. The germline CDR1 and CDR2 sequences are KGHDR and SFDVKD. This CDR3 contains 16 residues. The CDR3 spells CATSESPGQESYEQYF. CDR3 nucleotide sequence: TGTGCCACCAGTGAGTCTCCGGGCCAGGAATCCTACGAGCAGTACTTC.

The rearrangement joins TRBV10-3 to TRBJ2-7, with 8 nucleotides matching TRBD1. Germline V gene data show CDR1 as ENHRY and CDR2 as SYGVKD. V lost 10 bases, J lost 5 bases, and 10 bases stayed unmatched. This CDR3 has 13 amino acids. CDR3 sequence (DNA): TGTGCCAGCCAGACAGGGGTAGGCGACGAGCAGTACTTC. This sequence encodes CASQTGVGDEQYF.

CDR3 DNA sequence: TGTGCCAGCAGCTTACGGGACGACCCCTACGAGCAGTACTTC. Protein sequence: CASSLRDDPYEQYF. The J gene is TRBJ2-7, the V gene TRBV11-3; tentatively, D is TRBD1 or TRBD2 (5 bases each). The CDR3 consists of 14 residues. V was shortened by 2 bases and J by 2 bases, with 10 bases between the two germline ends. Germline assignment: CDR1 SGHNT and CDR2 YENEEA.

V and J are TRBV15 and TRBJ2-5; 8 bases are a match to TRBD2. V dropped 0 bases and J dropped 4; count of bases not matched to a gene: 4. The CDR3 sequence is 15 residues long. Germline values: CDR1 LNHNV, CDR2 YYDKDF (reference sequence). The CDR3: CATSRDRGGGETQYF. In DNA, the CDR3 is TGTGCCACCAGCAGAGATCGGGGGGGCGGAGAGACCCAGTACTTC.

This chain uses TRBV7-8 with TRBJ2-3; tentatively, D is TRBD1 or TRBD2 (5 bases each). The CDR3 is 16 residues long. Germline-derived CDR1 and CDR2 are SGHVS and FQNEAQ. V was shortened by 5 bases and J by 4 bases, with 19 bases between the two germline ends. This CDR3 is CASSRIGDHDADTQYF. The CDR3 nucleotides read TGTGCCAGCAGCCGTATCGGGGACCATGATGCAGATACGCAGTATTTT.

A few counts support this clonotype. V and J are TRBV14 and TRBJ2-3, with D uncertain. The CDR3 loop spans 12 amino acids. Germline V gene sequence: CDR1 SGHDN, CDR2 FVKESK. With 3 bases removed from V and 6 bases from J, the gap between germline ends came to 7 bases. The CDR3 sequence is CASSQNRDTQYF. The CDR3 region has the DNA TGTGCCAGCAGCCAGAATAGGGATACGCAGTATTTT.

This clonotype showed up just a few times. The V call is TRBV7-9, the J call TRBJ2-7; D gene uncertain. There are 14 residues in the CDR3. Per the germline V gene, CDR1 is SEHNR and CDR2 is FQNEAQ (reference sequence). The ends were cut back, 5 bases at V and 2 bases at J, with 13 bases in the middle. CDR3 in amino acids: CASSHGIGAYEQYF. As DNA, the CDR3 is TGTGCCAGCAGCCATGGAATTGGGGCCTACGAGCAGTACTTC.

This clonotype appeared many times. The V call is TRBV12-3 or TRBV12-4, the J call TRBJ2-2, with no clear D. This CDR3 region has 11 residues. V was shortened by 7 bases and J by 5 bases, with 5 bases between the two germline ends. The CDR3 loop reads CASILTGELFF. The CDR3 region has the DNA TGTGCCAGCATCCTAACCGGGGAGCTGTTTTTT.

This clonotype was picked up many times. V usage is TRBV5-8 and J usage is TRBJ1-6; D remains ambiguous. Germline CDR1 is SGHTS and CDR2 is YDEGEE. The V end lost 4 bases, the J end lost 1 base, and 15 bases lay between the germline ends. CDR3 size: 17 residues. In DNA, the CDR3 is TGTGCCAGCAGCCGGGGAGAAGGAGTATCCTATAATTCACCCCTCCACTTT. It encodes CASSRGEGVSYNSPLHF. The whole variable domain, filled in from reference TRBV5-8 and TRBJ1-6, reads EAGVTQSPTHLIKTRGQQATLRCSPISGHTSVYWYQQALGLGLQFLLWYDEGEERNRGNFPPRFSGRQFPNYSSELNVNALELEDSALYLCASSRGEGVSYNSPLHFGNGTRLTVT.

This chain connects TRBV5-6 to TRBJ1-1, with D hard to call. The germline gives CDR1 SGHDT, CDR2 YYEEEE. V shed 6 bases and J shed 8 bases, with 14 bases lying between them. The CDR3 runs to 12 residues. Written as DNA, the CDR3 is TGTGCCAGCACCTCCCTTATCTCCGAAGCTTTCTTT. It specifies CASTSLISEAFF.

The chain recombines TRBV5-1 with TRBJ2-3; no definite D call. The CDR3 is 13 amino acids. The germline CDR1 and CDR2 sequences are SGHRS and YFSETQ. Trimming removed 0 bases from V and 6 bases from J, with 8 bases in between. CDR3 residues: CASSLVPLDTQYF. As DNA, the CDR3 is TGCGCCAGCAGCTTGGTACCCCTCGATACGCAGTATTTT.

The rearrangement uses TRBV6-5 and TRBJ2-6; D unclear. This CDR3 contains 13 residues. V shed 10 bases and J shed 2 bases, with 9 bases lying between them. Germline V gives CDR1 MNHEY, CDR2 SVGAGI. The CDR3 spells CATAPPGANVLTF. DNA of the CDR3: TGTGCCACCGCCCCCCCTGGGGCCAACGTCCTGACTTTC.

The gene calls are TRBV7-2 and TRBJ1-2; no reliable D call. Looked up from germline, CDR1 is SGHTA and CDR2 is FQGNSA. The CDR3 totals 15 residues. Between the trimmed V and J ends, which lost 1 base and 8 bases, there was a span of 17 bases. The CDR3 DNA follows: TGTGCCAGCAGCTTAGACCTAGGACCATTAGGGGGCTACACCTTC. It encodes CASSLDLGPLGGYTF.

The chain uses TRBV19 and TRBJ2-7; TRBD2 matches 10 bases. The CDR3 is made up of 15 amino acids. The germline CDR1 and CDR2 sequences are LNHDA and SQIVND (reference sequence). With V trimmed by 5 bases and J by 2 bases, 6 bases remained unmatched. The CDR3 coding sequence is TGTGCCAGTAGTTCCCTAGCGGGGGCTACCTACGAGCAGTACTTC. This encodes CASSSLAGATYEQYF.

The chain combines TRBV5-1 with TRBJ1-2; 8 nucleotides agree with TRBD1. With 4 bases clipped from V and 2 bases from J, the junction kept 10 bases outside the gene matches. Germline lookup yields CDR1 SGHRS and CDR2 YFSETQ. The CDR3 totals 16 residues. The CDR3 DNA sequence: TGCGCCAGCAGCCCCTCACAGGGGGAAGACAACTATGGCTACACCTTC. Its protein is CASSPSQGEDNYGYTF.

CDR3 DNA sequence: TGTGCCAGCAGCCAAGGGGTGGGGACGAACGGCTACACCTTC. Translated, it gives CASSQGVGTNGYTF. This rearrangement joins TRBV4-2 to TRBJ1-2, with D possibly being TRBD1 (5 bases). CDR1 LGHNA and CDR2 YNFKEQ come from the germline V gene. This CDR3 has 14 amino acids. Trimming left V 1 base short and J 8 bases short, with 14 bases between.

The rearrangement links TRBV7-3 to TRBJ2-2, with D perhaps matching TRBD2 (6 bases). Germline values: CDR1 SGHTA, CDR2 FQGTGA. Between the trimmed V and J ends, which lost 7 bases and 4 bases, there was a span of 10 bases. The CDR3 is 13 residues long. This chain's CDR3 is CASKEGPTGELFF. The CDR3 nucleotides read TGTGCCAGCAAGGAGGGCCCCACCGGGGAGCTGTTTTTT. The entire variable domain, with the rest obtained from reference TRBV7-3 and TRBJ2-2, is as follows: GAGVSQTPSNKVTEKGKYVELRCDPISGHTALYWYRQSLGQGPEFLIYFQGTGAADDSGLPNDRFFAVRPEGSVSTLKIQRTERGDSAVYLCASKEGPTGELFFGEGSRLTVL.